This T cell receptor (beta chain) was profiled in a study of cytomegalovirus exposure and HLA in healthy donors. PCR was performed using 60 Vbeta and 13 Jbeta primers. Authors' processing steps: A later analysis tallied roughly 77 million unique TCR beta chains, around 9.9 million of them shared. Libraries were prepared by immunoSEQ multiplex PCR; TCRdb keeps only in-frame clonotypes and omits some of them. That table is the source of V, J and clone size, and D and trimming were worked out from the DNA. The table shows fewer than 150,000 clones, with 73% occurring only once. The CDR3 runs to 14 residues. Per germline, CDR1 LGHNA and CDR2 YNFKEQ. Trimming shortened V by 1 base and J by 3 bases, and 8 bases separated the two germline ends.

Sequenced input: PBMCs. This TCR came from a human donor in good health. This chain joins TRBV4-2 and TRBJ2-3; D unclear. In DNA form, the CDR3 reads TGTGCCAGCAGCCAAGGAGGAGATACAGATACGCAGTATTTT. Protein: CASSQGGDTDTQYF.